This T cell receptor beta chain stems from a study of T-cell memory formation after mild COVID-19. Study findings and constraints: Some responding clones appeared in pre-infection memory, suggesting cross-reactive memory joined. Clones that contracted from day 15 to 85 were balanced CD4/CD8, while later expanders leaned CD4+. Second-wave clones peaking on day 37 lacked confirmed SARS-CoV-2 specificity. The main location of contracting CD4+ clones was CM and EM, and that of contracting CD8+ clones was EMRA.

This clonotype was counted a few times. What it recognizes is unknown. TCRdb ran MiXCR on the 5' RACE reads and lists one entry per CDR3 protein. The sample comprises over 300,000 distinct CDR3 sequences, 20% to 25% of which are singletons, and over 20% rests with the top ten. Looked up from germline, CDR1 is SGHRS and CDR2 is YFSETQ. V was trimmed by 4 bases and J by 2 bases, leaving 15 bases between them. This CDR3 has 15 residues. This sequence joins TRBV5-1 and TRBJ2-5; D perhaps matches TRBD1 (5 bases). Sequenced sample: PBMCs or a T cell subset sorted from them (not recorded which). The source of this sequence is a man between 18 and 29 years old who had mild COVID-19 (a few samples of this study predate the infection). Cell type and time point are not known. The CDR3 region has the DNA TGCGCCAGCAGCCGAGGCCTCGACAGTCAAGAGACCCAGTACTTC. Its protein is CASSRGLDSQETQYF. Full variable domain (missing parts from reference TRBV5-1 and TRBJ2-5): KAGVTQTPRYLIKTRGQQVTLSCSPISGHRSVSWYQQTPGQGLQFLFEYFSETQRNKGNFPGRFSGRQFSNSRSEMNVSTLELGDSALYLCASSRGLDSQETQYFGPGTRLLVL.